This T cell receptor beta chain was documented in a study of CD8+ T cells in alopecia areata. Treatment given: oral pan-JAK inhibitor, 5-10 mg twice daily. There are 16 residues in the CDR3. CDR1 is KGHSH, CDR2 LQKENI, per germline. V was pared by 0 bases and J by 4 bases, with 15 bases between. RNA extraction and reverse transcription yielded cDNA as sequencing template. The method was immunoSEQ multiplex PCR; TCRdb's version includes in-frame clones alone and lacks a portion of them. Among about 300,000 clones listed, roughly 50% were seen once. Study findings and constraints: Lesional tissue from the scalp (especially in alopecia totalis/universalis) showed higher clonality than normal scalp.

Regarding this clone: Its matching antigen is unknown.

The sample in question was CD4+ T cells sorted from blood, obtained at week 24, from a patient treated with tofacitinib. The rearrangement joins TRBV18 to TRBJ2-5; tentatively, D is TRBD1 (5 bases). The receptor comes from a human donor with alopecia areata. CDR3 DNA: TGTGCCAGCTCACCACCGGATCGGACACATGTAGAGACCCAGTACTTC. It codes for CASSPPDRTHVETQYF.